This T cell receptor (beta chain) is drawn from a study of shared clonotypes between healthy human individuals. Assay used: immunoSEQ multiplex PCR; TCRdb lists only in-frame clones, some missing. Of about 960,000 clones listed, approximately 80% are singletons. This CDR3 contains 16 residues. The germline V gene encodes CDR1 KGHSH and CDR2 LQKENI. V dropped 3 bases and J dropped 4; count of bases not matched to a gene: 7. Comment on this clone: Its cognate antigen is unknown.

Findings of the study overall: Shared clonotypes across all four donors exceeded non-shared ones in generation probability.

J is TRBJ1-2 and V is TRBV18, with 11 bases identical to TRBD1. The sequenced sample was memory CD4+ T cells sorted from blood. Specified subset: CD45RA-negative fraction. This receptor was identified in a man aged 18 to 30 in good health. CDR3 in DNA: TGTGCCAGCTCACCGGGACAGGGGGTCTACGGCTATGGCTACACCTTC. Protein: CASSPGQGVYGYGYTF.